Below are 15 T cell receptor beta chains sequenced from a single sample in a study of T cell changes during pregnancy in multiple sclerosis. Assay used: immunoSEQ multiplex PCR; TCRdb lists only in-frame clones, some missing. This table has approximately 25,000 clones, around nine tenths appearing once. The sequences come from CD8+ T cells from peripheral blood mononuclear cells, collected in the first trimester of pregnancy. These receptor sequences come from a female donor in good health, enrolled as a control in a pregnancy study.

V gene TRBV5-6 combines with J gene TRBJ1-5; possibly TRBD1 for D (5 bases). V was cut by 2 bases and J by 1 base, with 7 bases left in between. Germline V CDR1 and CDR2: SGHDT, YYEEEE. This CDR3 region has 14 residues. The CDR3 nucleotides are TGTGCCAGCAGCTTCGGACAAAGCAATCAGCCCCAGCATTTT. Its translation is CASSFGQSNQPQHF. The full variable domain, its missing parts supplied by reference TRBV5-6 and TRBJ1-5, is DAGVTQSPTHLIKTRGQQVTLRCSPKSGHDTVSWYQQALGQGPQFIFQYYEEEERQRGNFPDRFSGHQFPNYSSELNVNALLLGDSALYLCASSFGQSNQPQHFGDGTRLSIL.

The chain recombines TRBV28 with TRBJ2-7; 13 bases match TRBD2. CDR3 length: 18 residues. Germline values: CDR1 MDHEN, CDR2 SYDVKM. Trimming removed 6 bases from V and 3 bases from J; junction bases left unmatched: 14. The CDR3 loop is CASRTLVLAGGTSYEQYF. CDR3 DNA sequence: TGTGCCAGCAGGACCCTGGTACTAGCGGGGGGGACGAGCTACGAGCAGTACTTC.

The chain employs TRBV2 and TRBJ2-7, with TRBD2 matching over 10 bases. The CDR3 is made up of 16 amino acids. CDR1 and CDR2 from the germline V gene are SNHLY and FYNNEI. Trimming at V came to 2 bases and at J to 4 bases, leaving 8 bases not matched to a gene. CDR3 loop: CASSERVAGGYYEQYF. The CDR3 nucleotides are TGTGCCAGCAGTGAAAGGGTAGCGGGGGGTTATTACGAGCAGTACTTC.

The chain is built from TRBV9 and TRBJ2-5, with 7 bases aligning to TRBD2. This CDR3 contains 17 residues. The V gene end was trimmed by 2 bases and the J gene end by 2 bases; junction bases not matched to a gene: 12. In germline, CDR1 is SGDLS, CDR2 YYNGEE. Here the CDR3 reads CASSVIGLAVEQETQYF. DNA of the CDR3: TGTGCCAGCAGCGTTATAGGTCTAGCGGTGGAACAAGAGACCCAGTACTTC.

V usage is TRBV29-1 and J usage is TRBJ1-1, with D hard to call. The CDR3 is 11 amino acids. Trimming stripped 4 bases from V and 2 bases from J, with 5 bases between. CDR1 and CDR2 (germline): SQVTM, ANQGSEA. CDR3 loop: CSVVTNTEAFF. The CDR3 DNA is TGCAGCGTTGTAACTAACACTGAAGCTTTCTTT.

This sequence joins TRBV28 and TRBJ2-4; tentatively, D is TRBD1 (6 bases). CDR3 length: 15 residues. Germline lookup yields CDR1 MDHEN and CDR2 SYDVKM. V lost 5 bases and J 4 bases, leaving 15 bases between the germline ends. The CDR3 loop is CASSNGLGTKNIQYF. The CDR3 nucleotides are TGTGCCAGCAGTAATGGTTTGGGGACAAAAAACATTCAGTACTTC.

The chain links TRBV13 to TRBJ1-6; the D gene is possibly TRBD1 (6 bases). Germline V gives CDR1 PRHDT, CDR2 FYEKMQ (reference sequence). V lost 4 bases and J lost 9, with 13 bases in between. This CDR3 contains 14 residues. CDR3 bases: TGTGCCAGCAGCTCACAGGGTAGGTTTTCACCCCTCCACTTT. Its protein product is CASSSQGRFSPLHF. Drawing the rest from reference TRBV13 and TRBJ1-6, the complete variable domain is AAGVIQSPRHLIKEKRETATLKCYPIPRHDTVYWYQQGPGQDPQFLISFYEKMQSDKGSIPDRFSAQQFSDYHSELNMSSLELGDSALYFCASSSQGRFSPLHFGNGTRLTVT.

This chain links TRBV6-5 with TRBJ2-7; D ambiguous. The germline gives CDR1 MNHEY, CDR2 SVGAGI. V gave up 2 bases and J gave up 6 bases, with 11 bases separating them. This CDR3 is built from 13 residues. CDR3 loop: CASSYAPLSEQYF. The CDR3 nucleotides are TGTGCCAGCAGTTACGCCCCCCTCAGCGAGCAGTACTTC.

The CDR3 here is CASRQGHNEKLFF. The CDR3 nucleotides are TGTGCCAGCAGGCAGGGGCATAATGAAAAACTGTTTTTT. The chain recombines TRBV6-6 with TRBJ1-4; TRBD1 is a possible D gene (6 bases). Germline lookup yields CDR1 MNHNY and CDR2 SVGAGI (reference sequence). V shed 6 bases and J shed 4 bases, with 9 bases lying between them. This CDR3 region has 13 residues.

This clone was observed once. This chain links TRBV4-2 with TRBJ2-5, with a possible D match to TRBD1 (6 bases). The assigned J gene may be wrong: the sequence end matches TRBJ2-7 better. CDR3 size: 12 residues. Germline assignment: CDR1 LGHNA and CDR2 YNFKEQ. CDR3 nucleotides: TGTGCCAGCACCGGCAGGGACAACGAGCAGTACTTC. Its protein product is CASTGRDNEQYF.

J is TRBJ1-2 and V is TRBV11-2; 9 bases are shared with TRBD1. The CDR3 runs 15 residues. Germline CDR1 is SGHAT and CDR2 is FQNNGV. V shed 6 bases, J shed 3 bases, and the junction held 8 bases outside the gene matches. The CDR3 DNA is TGTGCCAGCAGTAATAGGCGGACAGGGGACTATGGCTACACCTTC. The encoded protein is CASSNRRTGDYGYTF.

This clone was picked up one time. The gene calls are TRBV30 and TRBJ1-2; 10 nucleotides agree with TRBD1. V was pared by 0 bases and J by 8 bases, with 6 bases of the junction left unmatched. The length of the CDR3 is 14 residues. CDR1 and CDR2 (germline): GTSNPN, SVGIG (reference sequence). DNA of the CDR3: TGTGCCTGGAGTGTATCCAGGACAGGGGGGGGCTACACCTTC. Translating it yields CAWSVSRTGGGYTF.

The V call is TRBV11-2, the J call TRBJ1-1; D ambiguous. Germline V gene data show CDR1 as SGHAT and CDR2 as FQNNGV. The CDR3 length is 17 residues. V gave up 0 bases and J gave up 0 bases, with 14 bases separating them. The CDR3 spells CASSLDLAGNLNTEAFF. The DNA of the CDR3 is TGTGCCAGCAGCTTAGATCTGGCAGGAAATCTGAACACTGAAGCTTTCTTT.

V usage is TRBV13 and J usage is TRBJ2-1; unclear D gene. Germline CDR1 PRHDT, CDR2 FYEKMQ (reference sequence). The CDR3 totals 16 residues. Trimming pared 0 bases from V and 0 bases from J, leaving 9 bases between. The CDR3 DNA follows: TGTGCCAGCAGCTTAGGAAGCGAAGGCTCCTACAATGAGCAGTTCTTC. Translation gives CASSLGSEGSYNEQFF.

This sequence joins TRBV27 and TRBJ1-4; 7 nucleotides line up with TRBD1. Germline V CDR1 and CDR2: MNHEY, SMNVEV (reference sequence). The CDR3 spans 15 residues. Trimming at V came to 4 bases and at J to 5 bases, leaving 7 bases not matched to a gene. The CDR3 region has the DNA TGTGCCAGCAGTTACTTCGCAGGGGGAAATGAAAAACTGTTTTTT. It encodes CASSYFAGGNEKLFF.